This TCR beta chain was found in a study of blood T cell repertoires in COVID-19. Study background: In each case, the material was cDNA or gDNA derived from T cells, B-cell-depleted T cells, or PBMCs.

From germline, CDR1 is KGHDR and CDR2 SFDVKD. The CDR3 spans 15 residues. Trimming took 5 bases from V and 0 from J, leaving 11 bases between them. TCRdb keeps only in-frame clones here, not all; method: immunoSEQ multiplex PCR. In the table there are tens of thousands of clones, 89% of which are singletons. Material: peripheral blood. The rearrangement links TRBV24-1 to TRBJ2-3, with D possibly TRBD1 on 5 matching bases. This TCR was recovered from a man aged 45-65 years with acute or convalescent COVID-19. The CDR3 DNA is TGTGCCACCAGTGTAGGACAAGCTAGCACAGATACGCAGTATTTT. Protein product: CATSVGQASTDTQYF.